This TCR beta chain derives from a study of response to subunit inactivated influenza vaccine. Findings of the study overall: A suggestion made by the authors is that each seasonal influenza vaccination recruits few new T cells.

This clonotype was observed many times. Its specificity is unknown. TCRdb re-derived calls from the RT-PCR reads in MiXCR, one entry per CDR3 protein. The repertoire consists of under 850,000 distinct CDR3 sequences, with under 20% occurring once and the leading ten covering approximately 10%. J was trimmed by 0 bases and V by 4 bases; bases with no gene match: 9. The CDR3 is 20 residues long. This material consisted of PBMCs from blood, taken around 5 days after vaccination. The sequence was collected from a middle-aged man who received an inactivated influenza vaccine. J is TRBJ2-2 and V is TRBV12-3 or TRBV12-4; TRBD2 aligns across 15 bases. CDR3 sequence reads: CASSSSWTSGGAANTGELFF. The CDR3 DNA follows: TGTGCCAGCAGTTCGTCTTGGACTAGCGGGGGGGCGGCGAACACCGGGGAGCTGTTTTTT.